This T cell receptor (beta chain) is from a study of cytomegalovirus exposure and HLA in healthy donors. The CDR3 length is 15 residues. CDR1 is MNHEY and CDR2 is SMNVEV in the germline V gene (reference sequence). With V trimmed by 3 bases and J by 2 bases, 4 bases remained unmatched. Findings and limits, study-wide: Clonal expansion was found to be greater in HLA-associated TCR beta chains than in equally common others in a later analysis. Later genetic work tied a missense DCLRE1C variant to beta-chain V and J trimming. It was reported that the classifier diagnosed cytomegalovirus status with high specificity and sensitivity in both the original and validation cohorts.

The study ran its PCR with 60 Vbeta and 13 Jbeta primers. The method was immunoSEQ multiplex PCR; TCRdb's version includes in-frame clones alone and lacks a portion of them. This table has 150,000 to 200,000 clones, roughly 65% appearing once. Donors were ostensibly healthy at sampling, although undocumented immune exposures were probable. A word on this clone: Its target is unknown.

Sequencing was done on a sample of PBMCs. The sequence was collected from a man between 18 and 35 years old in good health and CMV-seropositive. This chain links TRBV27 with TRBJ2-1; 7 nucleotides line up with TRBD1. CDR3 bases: TGTGCCAGCAGTTTTGAGGGGGCACCCTACAATGAGCAGTTCTTC. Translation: CASSFEGAPYNEQFF.